This TCR beta chain was retrieved from a study of cytomegalovirus exposure and HLA in healthy donors. PCR involved 60 Vbeta and 13 Jbeta primers. The data were produced by immunoSEQ multiplex PCR, yet TCRdb's version contains in-frame clones alone and is incomplete. The data contain about 180,000 clones, 84% of them singletons. There are a few counts of this clone. The antigen remains unidentified. There are 13 residues in the CDR3. Trimming took off 4 bases at V and 6 bases at J, with 14 bases between the two ends. Germline CDR1 is SGHDT and CDR2 is YYEEEE. Overall study findings and caveats: Reported performance of the classifier showed diagnosis of cytomegalovirus status with high specificity and sensitivity. A later analysis showed HLA-associated TCR beta chains outstripping equally common others in clonal expansion. Sequencing depth roughly uniform across donors was assumed in presence/absence analyses.

The rearrangement uses TRBV5-6 and TRBJ2-7; D might be TRBD2 (5 bases). This TCR was recovered from a girl aged 2 to 10 in good health and CMV-seropositive. Sequencing was performed on PBMCs. The CDR3 here is CASSRRLPAEQYF. CDR3 coding DNA: TGTGCCAGCAGCCGACGACTACCCGCCGAGCAGTACTTC.